These 10 T cell receptor beta chains were sequenced from one sample in a study of T cell clones after liver transplantation. Profiling relied on immunoSEQ multiplex PCR, and the TCRdb table lists in-frame clones only, not all of them. The sample carries tens of thousands of clones, under 95% recorded once. The source material was CD4+ T cells from blood, sampled before liver transplant. Receptor source: a human donor who received a liver transplant.

The chain carries TRBV28 and TRBJ2-7; D unresolved. V was shortened by 3 bases and J by 3 bases, with 6 bases between the two germline ends. Germline assignment: CDR1 MDHEN and CDR2 SYDVKM. This CDR3 spans 12 amino acids. The CDR3 sequence: CASSFPYYEQYF. The CDR3 DNA follows: TGTGCCAGCAGTTTCCCTTACTACGAGCAGTACTTC.

CDR3 amino acids: CASSLSWQSNEKLFF. The CDR3 DNA reads TGTGCCAGCAGTTTATCGTGGCAGAGTAATGAAAAACTGTTTTTT. This sequence joins TRBV27 and TRBJ1-4; D gene uncertain. The CDR3 runs 15 residues. V gave up 0 bases and J gave up 4 bases, with 9 bases separating them. CDR1 is MNHEY, CDR2 SMNVEV, per germline (reference sequence).

The V call is TRBV7-2, the J call TRBJ1-1; 8 positions match TRBD1. From germline, CDR1 is SGHTA and CDR2 FQGNSA. The junction had 9 bases not matched to a gene; V was cut back by 1 base and J by 5 bases. The CDR3 has 16 amino acids. The CDR3 DNA reads TGTGCCAGCAGCTTAGGGACAGGGTCCTGGAGTACTGAAGCTTTCTTT. It yields the protein CASSLGTGSWSTEAFF.

This chain uses TRBV28 with TRBJ2-7; D gene ambiguous. The length of the CDR3 is 12 residues. Germline lookup yields CDR1 MDHEN and CDR2 SYDVKM. The V end was cut by 2 bases, the J end by 5 bases, with 7 bases between. CDR3 amino acids: CASSLIRDEQYF. The CDR3 DNA follows: TGTGCCAGCAGTTTAATCCGGGACGAGCAGTACTTC.

This clone has just one count. V and J are TRBV10-3 and TRBJ1-5, with 8 bases matching TRBD1. CDR1 and CDR2 (germline): ENHRY, SYGVKD. The CDR3 extends over 14 amino acids. Trimming at V came to 6 bases and at J to 2 bases, leaving 3 bases not matched to a gene. The CDR3 DNA sequence: TGTGCCATCAGGGCGGGACAGGGCAATCAGCCCCAGCATTTT. Translated, it gives CAIRAGQGNQPQHF.

The CDR3 reads CASTRDWVDIQYF. Written as DNA, the CDR3 is TGTGCCAGCACCCGGGACTGGGTCGACATTCAGTACTTC. The chain is built from TRBV2 and TRBJ2-4, with D perhaps matching TRBD2 (6 bases). This CDR3 contains 13 residues. Trimming stripped 7 bases from V and 8 bases from J, with 15 bases between. The V gene's germline CDR1 is SNHLY and CDR2 FYNNEI. The full variable domain, rest sourced from reference TRBV2 and TRBJ2-4, is EPEVTQTPSHQVTQMGQEVILRCVPISNHLYFYWYRQILGQKVEFLVSFYNNEISEKSEIFDDQFSVERPDGSNFTLKIRSTKLEDSAMYFCASTRDWVDIQYFGAGTRLSVL.

The rearrangement joins TRBV20-1 to TRBJ1-5; no clear D. The CDR3 extends over 9 amino acids. Germline-derived CDR1 and CDR2 are DFQATT and SNEGSKA (reference sequence). With 5 bases removed from V and 9 bases from J, the gap between germline ends came to 5 bases. CDR3 in amino acids: CSAGRPQHF. For the CDR3, the DNA is TGCAGTGCTGGCCGGCCCCAGCATTTT.

The chain employs TRBV15 and TRBJ2-7; TRBD2 agrees at 9 bases. The CDR3 is 15 amino acids. In germline, CDR1 is LNHNV, CDR2 YYDKDF (reference sequence). Losses at the gene ends were 0 bases for V and 4 bases for J; bases not matched to a gene: 4. The CDR3 here is CATSREPSGKYEQYF. Written as DNA, the CDR3 is TGTGCCACCAGCAGAGAACCTAGCGGGAAGTACGAGCAGTACTTC.

The chain combines TRBV5-5 with TRBJ2-1, with 11 positions matching TRBD2. This CDR3 contains 15 residues. Germline V gives CDR1 SGHKS, CDR2 YYEKEE (reference sequence). Losses at the gene ends were 3 bases for V and 4 bases for J; bases not matched to a gene: 3. The CDR3 here is CASSWGLAAYNEQFF. CDR3 sequence (DNA): TGTGCCAGCAGCTGGGGACTAGCGGCTTACAATGAGCAGTTCTTC.

This chain connects TRBV6-6 to TRBJ1-1, with 8 bases matching TRBD1. Germline trimming cut 5 bases from V and 5 bases from J; bases unmatched to any gene: 13. The CDR3 runs 16 residues. Germline V gives CDR1 MNHNY, CDR2 SVGAGI (reference sequence). The CDR3 loop reads CASSPPLDRGGTEAFF. CDR3 nucleotides: TGTGCCAGCAGTCCGCCTCTTGACAGGGGAGGAACTGAAGCTTTCTTT.